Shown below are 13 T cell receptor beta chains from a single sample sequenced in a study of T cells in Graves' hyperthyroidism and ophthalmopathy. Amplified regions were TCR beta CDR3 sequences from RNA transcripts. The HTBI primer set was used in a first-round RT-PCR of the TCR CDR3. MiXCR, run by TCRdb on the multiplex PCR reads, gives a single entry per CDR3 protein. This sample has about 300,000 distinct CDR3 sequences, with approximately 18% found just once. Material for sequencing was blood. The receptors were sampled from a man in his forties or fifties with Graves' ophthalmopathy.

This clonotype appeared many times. The CDR3 region is CASRPGGNNEQFF. The CDR3 coding sequence is TGTGCCAGCAGGCCCGGAGGGAACAATGAGCAGTTCTTC. V usage is TRBV28 and J usage is TRBJ2-1; D may be TRBD2 (6 bases). Looked up from germline, CDR1 is MDHEN and CDR2 is SYDVKM. The CDR3 has 13 residues. V was clipped by 6 bases and J by 5 bases, with 11 bases between them.

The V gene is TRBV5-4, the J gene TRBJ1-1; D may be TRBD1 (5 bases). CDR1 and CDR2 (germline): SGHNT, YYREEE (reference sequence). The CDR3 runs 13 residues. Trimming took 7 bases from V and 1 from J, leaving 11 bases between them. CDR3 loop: CASGGGRNTEAFF. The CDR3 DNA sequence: TGTGCCAGCGGGGGGGGTAGGAACACTGAAGCTTTCTTT. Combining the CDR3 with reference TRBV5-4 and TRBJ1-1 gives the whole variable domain ETGVTQSPTHLIKTRGQQVTLRCSSQSGHNTVSWYQQALGQGPQFIFQYYREEENGRGNFPPRFSGLQFPNYSSELNVNALELDDSALYLCASGGGRNTEAFFGQGTRLTVV.

The CDR3 DNA reads TGTGCCAGCAGCTTAGGACAGGGGGTCATGGGCAATCAGCCCCAGCATTTT. Translated: CASSLGQGVMGNQPQHF. The chain employs TRBV7-9 and TRBJ1-5, with TRBD1 matching over 9 bases. Looked up from germline, CDR1 is SEHNR and CDR2 is FQNEAQ (reference sequence). The J segment lost 2 bases and the V segment lost 1 base, leaving 6 bases of the junction unmatched. The CDR3 sequence is 17 residues long.

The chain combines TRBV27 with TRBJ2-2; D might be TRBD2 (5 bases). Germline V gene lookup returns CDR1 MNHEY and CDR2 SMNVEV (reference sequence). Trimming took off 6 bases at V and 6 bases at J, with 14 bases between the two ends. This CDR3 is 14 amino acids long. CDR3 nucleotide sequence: TGTGCCAGCAGGACGGCGGGCCTGGCCGGGGAGCTGTTTTTT. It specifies CASRTAGLAGELFF.

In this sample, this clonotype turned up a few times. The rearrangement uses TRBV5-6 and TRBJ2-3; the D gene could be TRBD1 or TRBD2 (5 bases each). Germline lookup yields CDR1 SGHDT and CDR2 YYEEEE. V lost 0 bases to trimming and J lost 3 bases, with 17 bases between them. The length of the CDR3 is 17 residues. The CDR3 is CASSLELVREGTDTQYF. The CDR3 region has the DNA TGTGCCAGCAGCTTGGAATTAGTTCGAGAGGGGACAGATACGCAGTATTTT.

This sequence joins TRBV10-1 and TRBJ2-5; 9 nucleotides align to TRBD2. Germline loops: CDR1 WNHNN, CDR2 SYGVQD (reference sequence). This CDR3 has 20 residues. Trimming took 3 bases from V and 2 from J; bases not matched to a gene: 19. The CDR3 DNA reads TGCGCCAGCAGTGAACCCGCGTTAGCGGGAGTTACCCCAGTACAAGAGACCCAGTACTTC. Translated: CASSEPALAGVTPVQETQYF.

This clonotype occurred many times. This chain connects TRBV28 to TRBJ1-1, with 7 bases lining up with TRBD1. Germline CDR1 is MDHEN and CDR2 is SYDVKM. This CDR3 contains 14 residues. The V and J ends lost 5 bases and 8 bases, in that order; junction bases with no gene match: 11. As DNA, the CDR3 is TGTGCCAGCAGTCTGGGACAGATCACTTTCGAAGCTTTCTTT. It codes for CASSLGQITFEAFF.

For the CDR3, the DNA is TGTGCCAGTAGTACAAAGAGAAACACTGAAGCTTTCTTT. Protein product: CASSTKRNTEAFF. This sequence joins TRBV19 and TRBJ1-1; D unclear. The ends were cut back, 4 bases at V and 2 bases at J, with 8 bases in the middle. Germline CDR1 is LNHDA and CDR2 is SQIVND (reference sequence). The CDR3 loop spans 13 amino acids.

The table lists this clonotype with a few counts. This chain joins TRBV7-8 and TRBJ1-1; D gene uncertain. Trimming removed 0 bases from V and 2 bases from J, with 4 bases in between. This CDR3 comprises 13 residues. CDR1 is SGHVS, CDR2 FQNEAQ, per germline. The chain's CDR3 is CASSLAHNTEAFF. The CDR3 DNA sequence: TGTGCCAGCAGCTTAGCGCACAACACTGAAGCTTTCTTT.

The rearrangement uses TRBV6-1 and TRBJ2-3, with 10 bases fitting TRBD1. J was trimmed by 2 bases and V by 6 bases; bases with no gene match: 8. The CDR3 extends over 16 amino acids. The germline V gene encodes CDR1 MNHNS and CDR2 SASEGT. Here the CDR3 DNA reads TGTGCCAGCAGGAGGGATGGGACAGGGGACACAGATACGCAGTATTTT. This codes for CASRRDGTGDTDTQYF.

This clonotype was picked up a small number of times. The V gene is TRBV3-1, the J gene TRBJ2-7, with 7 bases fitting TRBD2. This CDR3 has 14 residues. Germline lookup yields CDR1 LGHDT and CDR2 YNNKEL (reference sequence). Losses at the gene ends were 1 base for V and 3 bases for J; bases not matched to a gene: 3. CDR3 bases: TGTGCCAGCAGCCAAGCTAGCGGTTACTACGAGCAGTACTTC. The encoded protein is CASSQASGYYEQYF.

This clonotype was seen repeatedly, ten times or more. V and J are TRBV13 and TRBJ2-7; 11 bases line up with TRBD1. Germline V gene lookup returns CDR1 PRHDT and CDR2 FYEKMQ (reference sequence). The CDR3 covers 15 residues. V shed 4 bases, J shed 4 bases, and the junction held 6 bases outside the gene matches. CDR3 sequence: CASSSPGQGGYEQYF. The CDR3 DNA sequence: TGTGCCAGCAGCTCCCCGGGACAGGGGGGTTACGAGCAGTACTTC.

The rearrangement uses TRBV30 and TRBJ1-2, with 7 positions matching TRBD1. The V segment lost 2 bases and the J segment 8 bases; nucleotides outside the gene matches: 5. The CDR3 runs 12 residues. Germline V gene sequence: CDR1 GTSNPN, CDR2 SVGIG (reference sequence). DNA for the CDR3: TGTGCCTGGAGTAGAGGGACAGAAGGCTACACCTTC. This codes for CAWSRGTEGYTF.